The rows below give T cell receptor beta chains drawn from one sample of a study of blood T cell repertoires in COVID-19. Some clones are missing from TCRdb's copy, which holds only in-frame ones; the method was immunoSEQ multiplex PCR. The sample consists of under 200,000 clones, roughly nine tenths of them appearing once. The source material was peripheral blood. These receptors were obtained from a woman between 70 and 85 years old with acute or convalescent COVID-19. Each CDR3 is given with its conserved first and last residue. The D gene is left open where the match is weak. Expanded clones are given a class, and other clones once, few, many or no size at all.

CDR3	DNA	J	D	size	length	V
CASSQGRGLYTEAFF	TGTGCCAGCAGCCAAGGCAGGGGGCTCTATACTGAAGCTTTCTTT	TRBJ1-1	TRBD1	once	15	TRBV3-1/TRBV3-2
CATSTGTSTDTQYF	TGTGCCACCAGCACCGGGACTAGCACAGATACGCAGTATTTT	TRBJ2-3	-	-	14	TRBV15
CASSPGQGGQPQHF	TGCGCCAGCAGCCCGGGACAGGGAGGTCAGCCCCAGCATTTT	TRBJ1-5	TRBD1	-	14	TRBV5-1
CASSLRLAGEGEQFF	TGTGCCAGCAGCCTAAGACTAGCGGGAGAAGGTGAGCAGTTCTTC	TRBJ2-1	TRBD2	once	15	TRBV11-3
CASSLGGTRNEQFF	TGTGCCAGCAGCTTAGGCGGGACGCGCAATGAGCAGTTCTTC	TRBJ2-1	-	-	14	TRBV7-2
CASSIMGLANQPQHF	TGTGCCAGTAGTATAATGGGGTTAGCGAATCAGCCCCAGCATTTT	TRBJ1-5	-	-	15	TRBV19
CASGGQGINQPQHF	TGTGCCAGCGGGGGACAGGGGATCAATCAGCCCCAGCATTTT	TRBJ1-5	TRBD1	-	14	TRBV6-6
CATSDWTGGITGELFF	TGTGCCACCAGTGACTGGACAGGGGGCATCACCGGGGAGCTGTTTTTT	TRBJ2-2	TRBD1	once	16	TRBV24-1
CASSFFGENIQYF	TGTGCCAGCAGTTTCTTCGGGGAAAACATTCAGTACTTC	TRBJ2-4	-	-	13	TRBV12-3/TRBV12-4
CDRLAGDGGELFF	TGTGACCGACTAGCGGGGGATGGCGGGGAGCTGTTTTTT	TRBJ2-2	TRBD2	once	13	TRBV29-1
CASSRAAGNTEAFF	TGTGCCAGCAGCCGGGCGGCGGGGAACACTGAAGCTTTCTTT	TRBJ1-1	-	-	14	TRBV14
CASDSGGRGETQYF	TGTGCCAGCGACTCGGGGGGGCGAGGAGAGACCCAGTACTTC	TRBJ2-5	TRBD2	-	14	TRBV6-6
CASSLATGTYTEAFF	TGTGCCAGCAGCTTAGCGACAGGGACGTACACTGAAGCTTTCTTT	TRBJ1-1	TRBD1	-	15	TRBV7-2
CARAAERGEQYF	TGTGCCAGGGCTGCAGAAAGGGGCGAGCAGTACTTC	TRBJ2-7	-	-	12	TRBV2
CASSPQSGISTDTQYF	TGTGCCAGCAGCCCCCAAAGCGGGATTAGCACAGATACGCAGTATTTT	TRBJ2-3	TRBD2	-	16	TRBV7-2
CASSPQVALNTGELFF	TGTGCCAGCAGCCCTCAGGTAGCGCTGAACACCGGGGAGCTGTTTTTT	TRBJ2-2	-	-	16	TRBV5-4
CASSTGGAGNYGYTF	TGTGCCAGCAGTACAGGGGGCGCGGGAAACTATGGCTACACCTTC	TRBJ1-2	TRBD1	-	15	TRBV6-4
CASSLVQGSYNEQFF	TGTGCCAGCAGCTTGGTGCAGGGTTCCTACAATGAGCAGTTCTTC	TRBJ2-1	-	-	15	TRBV5-5
CASSLESFGAGELFF	TGTGCCAGCAGCTTAGAATCGTTCGGGGCCGGGGAGCTGTTTTTT	TRBJ2-2	-	-	15	TRBV11-3
CASSFWTGWYEQYF	TGTGCCAGCAGCTTTTGGACAGGTTGGTACGAGCAGTACTTC	TRBJ2-7	TRBD1	-	14	TRBV5-6
CASSLEGGSAYEQYF	TGTGCCAGCAGCTTAGAGGGGGGAAGCGCTTACGAGCAGTACTTC	TRBJ2-7	-	-	15	TRBV11-2
CASSGTGLYEQYF	TGTGCCAGCAGCGGGACAGGGCTGTACGAGCAGTACTTC	TRBJ2-7	TRBD1	-	13	TRBV11-2
CASSHSSTSGQETQYF	TGTGCCAGCAGCCATTCCTCGACTAGCGGACAAGAGACCCAGTACTTC	TRBJ2-5	TRBD2	-	16	TRBV3-1/TRBV3-2
CASSSTTPTRTGELFF	TGTGCCAGCAGCTCGACAACTCCAACTCGGACCGGGGAGCTGTTTTTT	TRBJ2-2	-	-	16	TRBV7-3
CASSHPISADTQYF	TGTGCCAGCAGCCACCCGATAAGCGCAGATACGCAGTATTTT	TRBJ2-3	-	-	14	TRBV16
CASSSSQRADTQYF	TGTGCCAGCAGTTCCTCCCAACGGGCAGATACGCAGTATTTT	TRBJ2-3	-	-	14	TRBV28
CASSSSGTVNQPQHF	TGTGCCAGCAGCTCCTCCGGGACTGTGAATCAGCCCCAGCATTTT	TRBJ1-5	-	-	15	TRBV5-5